These 3 T cell receptor beta chains share one sample of origin, sequenced in a study of T-cell memory formation after mild COVID-19. TCRdb redid the calling of the 5' RACE reads with MiXCR, one entry per CDR3 protein. The repertoire holds 500,000 to 550,000 distinct CDR3 sequences, with roughly 21% as singletons. The sequencing input was PBMCs or a T cell subset sorted from them (not recorded which). The source of these receptors is an adult woman who had mild COVID-19 (a few samples of this study predate the infection). Cell type and time point are not known.

The chain has TRBV11-2 and TRBJ2-7, with unresolved D. The V end lost 6 bases, the J end lost 0 bases, and 18 bases lay between the germline ends. CDR1 and CDR2 from the germline V gene are SGHAT and FQNNGV. CDR3 length: 16 residues. In DNA form, the CDR3 reads TGTGCCAGCAGACCACTGCCCCGCCGGAGCTCCTACGAGCAGTACTTC. This encodes CASRPLPRRSSYEQYF.

The genes are TRBV5-1 and TRBJ2-5; D gene ambiguous. This CDR3 has 14 amino acids. V lost 4 bases and J 5 bases, leaving 15 bases between the germline ends. In germline, CDR1 is SGHRS, CDR2 YFSETQ. CDR3 in amino acids: CASSVNAHIETQYF. In DNA, the CDR3 is TGCGCCAGCAGCGTTAATGCCCACATTGAGACCCAGTACTTC. The whole variable domain, remainder taken from reference TRBV5-1 and TRBJ2-5, is KAGVTQTPRYLIKTRGQQVTLSCSPISGHRSVSWYQQTPGQGLQFLFEYFSETQRNKGNFPGRFSGRQFSNSRSEMNVSTLELGDSALYLCASSVNAHIETQYFGPGTRLLVL.

V is TRBV5-6 and J is TRBJ2-7, with no clear D. Trimming removed 3 bases at V and 5 bases at J, with 12 bases between. Germline CDR1 SGHDT, CDR2 YYEEEE. This CDR3 has 13 residues. CDR3 nucleotide sequence: TGTGCCAGCAGCTACTTGGGCTGGAACGAGCAGTACTTC. It specifies CASSYLGWNEQYF. The whole variable domain, remainder taken from reference TRBV5-6 and TRBJ2-7, is DAGVTQSPTHLIKTRGQQVTLRCSPKSGHDTVSWYQQALGQGPQFIFQYYEEEERQRGNFPDRFSGHQFPNYSSELNVNALLLGDSALYLCASSYLGWNEQYFGPGTRLTVT.